This TCR beta chain came from a study of shared clonotypes between healthy human individuals. Deep level was the assay's run setting. Data came from immunoSEQ multiplex PCR; TCRdb stores just in-frame clones and leaves some out. The repertoire holds 2 million to 2.5 million clones, about 94% seen once, with less than 0.15% in the top ten. The CDR3 extends over 16 amino acids. Germline CDR1 SGHRS, CDR2 YFSETQ. V dropped 4 bases and J dropped 0 bases, with 13 bases sitting between them. Sample: naive CD4+ T cells sorted from blood. As for subset: CD45RA+ positively selected. This receptor was obtained from a man aged 18-30 years in good health. V usage is TRBV5-1 and J usage is TRBJ2-2; D tentatively fits TRBD1 or TRBD2 (5 bases each). The chain's CDR3 is CASSRFRGSNTGELFF. The DNA for the CDR3 is TGCGCCAGCAGCCGCTTCCGGGGCTCGAACACCGGGGAGCTGTTTTTT. The entire variable domain, with the rest obtained from reference TRBV5-1 and TRBJ2-2, is as follows: KAGVTQTPRYLIKTRGQQVTLSCSPISGHRSVSWYQQTPGQGLQFLFEYFSETQRNKGNFPGRFSGRQFSNSRSEMNVSTLELGDSALYLCASSRFRGSNTGELFFGEGSRLTVL.